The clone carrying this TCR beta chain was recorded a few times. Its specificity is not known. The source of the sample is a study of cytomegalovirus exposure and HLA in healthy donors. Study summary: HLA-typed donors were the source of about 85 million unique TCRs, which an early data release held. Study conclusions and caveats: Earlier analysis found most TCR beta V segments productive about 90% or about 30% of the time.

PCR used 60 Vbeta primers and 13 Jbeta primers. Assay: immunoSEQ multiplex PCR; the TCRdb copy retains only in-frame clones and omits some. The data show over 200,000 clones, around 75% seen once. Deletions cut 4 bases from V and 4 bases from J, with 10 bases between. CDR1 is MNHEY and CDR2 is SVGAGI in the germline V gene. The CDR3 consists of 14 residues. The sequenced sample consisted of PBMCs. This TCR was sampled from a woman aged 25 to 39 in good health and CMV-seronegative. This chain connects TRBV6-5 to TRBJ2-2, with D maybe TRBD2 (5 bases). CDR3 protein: CASSSGLSTGELFF. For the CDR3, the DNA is TGTGCCAGCAGTTCCGGACTCAGCACCGGGGAGCTGTTTTTT.